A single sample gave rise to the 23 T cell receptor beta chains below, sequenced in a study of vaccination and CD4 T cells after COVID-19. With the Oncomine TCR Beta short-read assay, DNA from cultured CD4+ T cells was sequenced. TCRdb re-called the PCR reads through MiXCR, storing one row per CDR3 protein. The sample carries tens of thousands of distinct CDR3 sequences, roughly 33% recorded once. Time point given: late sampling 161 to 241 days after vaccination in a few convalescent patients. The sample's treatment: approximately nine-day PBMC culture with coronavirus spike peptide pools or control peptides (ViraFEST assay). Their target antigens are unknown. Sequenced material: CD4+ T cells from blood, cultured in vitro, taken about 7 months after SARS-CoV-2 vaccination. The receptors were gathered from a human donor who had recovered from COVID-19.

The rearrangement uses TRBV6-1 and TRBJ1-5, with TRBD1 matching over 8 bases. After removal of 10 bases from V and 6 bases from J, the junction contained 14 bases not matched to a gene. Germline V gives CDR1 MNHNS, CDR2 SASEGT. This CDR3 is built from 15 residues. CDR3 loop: CATCEGAGGGQPQHF. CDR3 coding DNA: TGTGCCACCTGTGAGGGAGCAGGGGGCGGTCAGCCCCAGCATTTT.

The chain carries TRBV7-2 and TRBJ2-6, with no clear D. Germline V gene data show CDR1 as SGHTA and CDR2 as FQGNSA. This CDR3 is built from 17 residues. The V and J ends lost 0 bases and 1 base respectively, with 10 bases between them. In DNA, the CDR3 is TGTGCCAGCAGCTTAGCACTATTGAGTTCTGGGGCCAACGTCCTGACTTTC. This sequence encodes CASSLALLSSGANVLTF.

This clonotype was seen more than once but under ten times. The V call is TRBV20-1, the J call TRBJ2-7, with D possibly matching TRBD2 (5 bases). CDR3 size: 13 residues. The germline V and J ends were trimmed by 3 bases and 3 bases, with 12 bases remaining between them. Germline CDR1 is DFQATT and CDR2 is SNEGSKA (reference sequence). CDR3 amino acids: CSARRAKNYEQYF. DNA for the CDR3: TGCAGTGCTAGGCGGGCCAAAAACTACGAGCAGTACTTC.

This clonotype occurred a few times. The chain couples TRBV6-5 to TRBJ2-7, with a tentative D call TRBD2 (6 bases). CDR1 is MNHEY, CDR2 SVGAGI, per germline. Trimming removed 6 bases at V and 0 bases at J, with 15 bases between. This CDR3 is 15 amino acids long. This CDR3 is CASRLLALSSYEQYF. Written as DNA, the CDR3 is TGTGCCAGCAGATTACTAGCCCTCAGCTCCTACGAGCAGTACTTC.

CDR3: CASSPRSTTSGRAGLFPGEQFF. CDR3 coding DNA: TGTGCCAGCAGCCCCCGCTCAACTACTAGCGGGAGAGCGGGCCTCTTCCCGGGGGAGCAGTTCTTC. The chain employs TRBV7-6 and TRBJ2-1, with TRBD2 identical over 11 bases. Germline CDR1 is SGHVS and CDR2 is FNYEAQ. With 5 bases clipped from V and 10 bases from J, the junction kept 31 bases outside the gene matches. This CDR3 is built from 22 residues.

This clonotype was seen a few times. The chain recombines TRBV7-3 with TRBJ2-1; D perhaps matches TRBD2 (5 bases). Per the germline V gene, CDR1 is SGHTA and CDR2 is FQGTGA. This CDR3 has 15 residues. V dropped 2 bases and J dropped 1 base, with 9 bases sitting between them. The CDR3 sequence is CASSLDSGSYNEQFF. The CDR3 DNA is TGTGCCAGCAGCTTAGATTCGGGATCCTACAATGAGCAGTTCTTC.

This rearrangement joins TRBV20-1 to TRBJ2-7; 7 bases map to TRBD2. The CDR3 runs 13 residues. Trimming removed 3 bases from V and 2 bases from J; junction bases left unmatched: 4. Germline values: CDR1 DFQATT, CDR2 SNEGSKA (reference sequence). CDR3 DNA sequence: TGCAGTGCTAGGCTAGCGGCCACCTACGAGCAGTACTTC. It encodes CSARLAATYEQYF.

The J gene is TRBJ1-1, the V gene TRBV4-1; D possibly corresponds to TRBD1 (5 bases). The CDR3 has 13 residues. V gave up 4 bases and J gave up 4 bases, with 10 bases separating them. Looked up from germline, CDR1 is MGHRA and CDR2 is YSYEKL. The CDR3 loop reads CASSRTRVTEAFF. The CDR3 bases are TGCGCCAGCAGCCGGACCAGGGTCACTGAAGCTTTCTTT.

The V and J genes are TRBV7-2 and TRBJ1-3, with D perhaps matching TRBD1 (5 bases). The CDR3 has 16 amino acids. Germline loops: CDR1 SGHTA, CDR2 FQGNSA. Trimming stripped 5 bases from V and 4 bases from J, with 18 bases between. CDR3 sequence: CASSLVGGPRGNTIYF. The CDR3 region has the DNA TGTGCCAGCAGCCTTGTGGGGGGTCCAAGGGGAAACACCATATATTTT.

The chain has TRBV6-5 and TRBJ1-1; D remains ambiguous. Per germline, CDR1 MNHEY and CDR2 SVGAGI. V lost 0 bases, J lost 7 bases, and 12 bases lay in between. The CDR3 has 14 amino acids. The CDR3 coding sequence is TGTGCCAGCAGTTACTCGGTGGCCTATAATGAAGCTTTCTTT. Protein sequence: CASSYSVAYNEAFF.

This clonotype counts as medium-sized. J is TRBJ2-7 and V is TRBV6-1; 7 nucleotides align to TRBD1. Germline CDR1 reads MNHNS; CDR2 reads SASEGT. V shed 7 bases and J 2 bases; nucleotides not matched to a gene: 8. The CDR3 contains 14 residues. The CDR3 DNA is TGTGCCAGCACGGATGACAGGGCCCCCTACGAGCAGTACTTC. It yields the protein CASTDDRAPYEQYF.

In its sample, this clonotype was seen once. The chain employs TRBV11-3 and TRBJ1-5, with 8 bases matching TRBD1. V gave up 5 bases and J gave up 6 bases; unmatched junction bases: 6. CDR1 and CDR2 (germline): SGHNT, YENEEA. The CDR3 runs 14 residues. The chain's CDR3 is CASSLHGQGQPQHF. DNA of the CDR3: TGTGCCAGCAGCCTACACGGACAGGGTCAGCCCCAGCATTTT.

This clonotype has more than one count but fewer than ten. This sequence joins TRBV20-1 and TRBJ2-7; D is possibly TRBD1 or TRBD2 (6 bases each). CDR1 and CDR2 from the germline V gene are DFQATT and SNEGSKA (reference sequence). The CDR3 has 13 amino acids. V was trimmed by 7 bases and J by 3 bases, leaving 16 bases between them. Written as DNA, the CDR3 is TGCAGTGTCCCGAGGGGGGACAACTACGAGCAGTACTTC. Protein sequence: CSVPRGDNYEQYF.

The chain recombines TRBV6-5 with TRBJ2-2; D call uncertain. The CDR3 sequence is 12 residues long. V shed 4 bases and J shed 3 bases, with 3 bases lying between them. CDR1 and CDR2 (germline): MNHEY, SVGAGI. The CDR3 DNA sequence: TGTGCCAGCAGTTCCGACACCGGGGAGCTGTTTTTT. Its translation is CASSSDTGELFF.

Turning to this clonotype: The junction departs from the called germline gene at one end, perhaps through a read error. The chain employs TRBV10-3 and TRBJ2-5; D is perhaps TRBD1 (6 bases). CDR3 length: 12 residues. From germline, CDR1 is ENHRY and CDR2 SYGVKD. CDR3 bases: TGTGCCAGCAGTTCAGGGGCGGAGACCCAGTACTTC. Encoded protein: CASSSGAETQYF.

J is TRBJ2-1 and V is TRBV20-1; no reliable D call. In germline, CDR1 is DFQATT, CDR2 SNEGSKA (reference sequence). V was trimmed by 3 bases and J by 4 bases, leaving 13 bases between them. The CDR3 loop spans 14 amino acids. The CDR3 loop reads CSARMSNSYNEQFF. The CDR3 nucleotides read TGCAGTGCTAGGATGTCCAATTCGTACAATGAGCAGTTCTTC.

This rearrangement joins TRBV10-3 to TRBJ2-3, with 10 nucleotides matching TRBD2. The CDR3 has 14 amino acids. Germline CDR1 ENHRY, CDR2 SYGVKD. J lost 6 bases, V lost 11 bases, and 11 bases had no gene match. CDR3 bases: TGTGCCGCATCGCAGCGGGGGGGCGTCGATACGCAGTATTTT. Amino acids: CAASQRGGVDTQYF.

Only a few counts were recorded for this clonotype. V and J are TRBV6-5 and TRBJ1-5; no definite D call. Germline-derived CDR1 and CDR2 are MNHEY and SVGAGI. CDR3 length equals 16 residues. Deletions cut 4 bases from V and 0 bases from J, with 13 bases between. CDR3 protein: CASSFRPGNSNQPQHF. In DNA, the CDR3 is TGTGCCAGCAGTTTCCGCCCCGGGAATAGCAATCAGCCCCAGCATTTT.

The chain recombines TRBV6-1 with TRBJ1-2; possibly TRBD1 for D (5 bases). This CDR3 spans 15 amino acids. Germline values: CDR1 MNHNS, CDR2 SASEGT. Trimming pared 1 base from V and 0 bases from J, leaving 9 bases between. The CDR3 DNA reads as TGTGCCAGCAGTGAAGTAGGGGTAGCTAACTATGGCTACACCTTC. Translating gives CASSEVGVANYGYTF.

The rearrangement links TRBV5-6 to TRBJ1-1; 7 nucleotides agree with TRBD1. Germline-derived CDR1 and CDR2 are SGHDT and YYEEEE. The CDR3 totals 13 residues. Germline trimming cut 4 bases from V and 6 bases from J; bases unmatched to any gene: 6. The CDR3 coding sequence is TGTGCCAGCAGCCGAGACAGGGTCTCTGAAGCTTTCTTT. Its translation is CASSRDRVSEAFF.

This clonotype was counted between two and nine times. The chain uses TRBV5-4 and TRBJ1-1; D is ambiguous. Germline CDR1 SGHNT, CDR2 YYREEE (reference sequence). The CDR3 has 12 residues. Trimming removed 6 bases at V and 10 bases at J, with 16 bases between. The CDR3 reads CASTLRAVGAFF. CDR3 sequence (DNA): TGTGCCAGCACTCTTAGGGCTGTCGGAGCTTTCTTT.

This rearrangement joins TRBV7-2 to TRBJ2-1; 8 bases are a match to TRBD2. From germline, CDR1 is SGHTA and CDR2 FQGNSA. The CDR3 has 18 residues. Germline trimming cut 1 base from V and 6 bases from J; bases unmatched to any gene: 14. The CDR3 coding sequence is TGTGCCAGCAGCTTAGTGCGTGATGCCGGGACTAGTCGCAATGAGCAGTTCTTC. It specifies CASSLVRDAGTSRNEQFF. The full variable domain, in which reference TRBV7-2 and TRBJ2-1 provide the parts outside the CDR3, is GAGVSQSPSNKVTEKGKDVELRCDPISGHTALYWYRQSLGQGLEFLIYFQGNSAPDKSGLPSDRFSAERTGGSVSTLTIQRTQQEDSAVYLCASSLVRDAGTSRNEQFFGPGTRLTVL.

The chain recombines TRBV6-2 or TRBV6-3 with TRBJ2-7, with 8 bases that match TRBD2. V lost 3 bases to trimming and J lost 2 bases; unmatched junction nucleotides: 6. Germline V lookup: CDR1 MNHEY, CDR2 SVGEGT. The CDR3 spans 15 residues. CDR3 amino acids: CASSYFTSGPYEQYF. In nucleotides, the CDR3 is TGTGCCAGCAGTTATTTCACTAGCGGACCCTACGAGCAGTACTTC.